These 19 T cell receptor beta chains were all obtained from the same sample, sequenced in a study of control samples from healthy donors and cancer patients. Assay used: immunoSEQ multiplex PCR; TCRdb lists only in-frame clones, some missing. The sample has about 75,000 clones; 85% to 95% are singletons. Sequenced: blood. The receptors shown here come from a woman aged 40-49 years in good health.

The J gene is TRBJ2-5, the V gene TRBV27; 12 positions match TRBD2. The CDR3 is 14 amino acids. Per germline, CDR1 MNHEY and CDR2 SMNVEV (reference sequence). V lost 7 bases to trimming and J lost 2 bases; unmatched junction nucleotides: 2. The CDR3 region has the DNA TGTGCCAGCAAACTAGCGGGGGGTCAAGAGACCCAGTACTTC. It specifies CASKLAGGQETQYF.

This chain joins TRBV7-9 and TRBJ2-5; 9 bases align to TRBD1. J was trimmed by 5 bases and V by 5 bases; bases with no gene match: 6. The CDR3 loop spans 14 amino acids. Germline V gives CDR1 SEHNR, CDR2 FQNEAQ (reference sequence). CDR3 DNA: TGTGCCAGCAGCCCTACAGGGGGCTCGGAGACCCAGTACTTC. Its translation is CASSPTGGSETQYF.

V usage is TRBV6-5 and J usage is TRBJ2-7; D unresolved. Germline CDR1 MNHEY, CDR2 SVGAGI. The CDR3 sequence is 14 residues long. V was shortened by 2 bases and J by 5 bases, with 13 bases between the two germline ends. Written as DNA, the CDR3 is TGTGCCAGCAGTTACAAGAGTCTAGATGACGAGCAGTACTTC. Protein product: CASSYKSLDDEQYF.

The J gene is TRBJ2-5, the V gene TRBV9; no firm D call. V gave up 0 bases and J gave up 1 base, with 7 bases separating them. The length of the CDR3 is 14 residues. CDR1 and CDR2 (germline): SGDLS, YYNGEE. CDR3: CASSVGQIQETQYF. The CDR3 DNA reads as TGTGCCAGCAGCGTAGGACAAATCCAAGAGACCCAGTACTTC.

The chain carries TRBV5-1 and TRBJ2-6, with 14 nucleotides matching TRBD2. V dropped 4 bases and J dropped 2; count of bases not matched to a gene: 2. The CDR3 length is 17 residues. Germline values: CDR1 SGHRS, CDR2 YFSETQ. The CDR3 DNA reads TGCGCCAGCAGCCGGACTAGCGGGGGGCCTGGGGCCAACGTCCTGACTTTC. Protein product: CASSRTSGGPGANVLTF. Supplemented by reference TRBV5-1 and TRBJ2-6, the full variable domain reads KAGVTQTPRYLIKTRGQQVTLSCSPISGHRSVSWYQQTPGQGLQFLFEYFSETQRNKGNFPGRFSGRQFSNSRSEMNVSTLELGDSALYLCASSRTSGGPGANVLTFGAGSRLTVL.

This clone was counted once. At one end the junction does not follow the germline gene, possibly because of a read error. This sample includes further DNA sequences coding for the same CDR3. This CDR3 reads CASSLDRTEAFF. CDR3 DNA: TGTGCTAGCAGCTTAGACAGGACTGAAGCTTTCTTT. This rearrangement joins TRBV7-9 to TRBJ1-1, with D possibly being TRBD1 (6 bases). Germline V gives CDR1 SEHNR, CDR2 FQNEAQ (reference sequence). The CDR3 sequence is 12 residues long.

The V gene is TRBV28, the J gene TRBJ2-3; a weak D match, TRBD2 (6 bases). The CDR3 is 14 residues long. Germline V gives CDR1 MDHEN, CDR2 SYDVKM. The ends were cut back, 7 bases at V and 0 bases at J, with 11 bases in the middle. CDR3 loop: CASTRRGSTDTQYF. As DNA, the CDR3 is TGTGCCAGCACTAGACGGGGGAGCACAGATACGCAGTATTTT.

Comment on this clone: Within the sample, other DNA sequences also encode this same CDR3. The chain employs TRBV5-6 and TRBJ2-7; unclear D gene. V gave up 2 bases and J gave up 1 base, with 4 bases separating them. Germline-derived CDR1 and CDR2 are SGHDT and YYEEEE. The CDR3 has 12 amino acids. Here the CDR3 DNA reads TGTGCCAGCAGCTTACAATCCTACGAGCAGTACTTC. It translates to CASSLQSYEQYF.

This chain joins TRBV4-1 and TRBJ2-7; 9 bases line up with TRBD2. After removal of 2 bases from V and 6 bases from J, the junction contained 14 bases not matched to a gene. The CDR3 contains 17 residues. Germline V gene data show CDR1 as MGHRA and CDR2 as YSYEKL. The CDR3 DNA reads TGCGCCAGCAGCCAACTTGGGGCGGGAGGGAGCGGTTCCGAGCAGTACTTC. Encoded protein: CASSQLGAGGSGSEQYF.

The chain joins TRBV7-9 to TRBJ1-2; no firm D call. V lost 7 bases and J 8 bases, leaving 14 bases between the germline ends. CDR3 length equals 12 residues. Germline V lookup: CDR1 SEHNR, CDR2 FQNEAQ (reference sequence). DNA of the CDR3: TGTGCCAGCACCCCCAGGAGAGCCGGCTACACCTTC. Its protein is CASTPRRAGYTF.

CDR3 DNA: TGTGCCAGCAGTGACGGCAGGGGGCCTCAGCCCCAGCATTTT. As protein: CASSDGRGPQPQHF. The V gene is TRBV2, the J gene TRBJ1-5, with 8 nucleotides matching TRBD1. J lost 6 bases, V lost 3 bases, and 4 bases had no gene match. From germline, CDR1 is SNHLY and CDR2 FYNNEI. CDR3 length: 14 residues.

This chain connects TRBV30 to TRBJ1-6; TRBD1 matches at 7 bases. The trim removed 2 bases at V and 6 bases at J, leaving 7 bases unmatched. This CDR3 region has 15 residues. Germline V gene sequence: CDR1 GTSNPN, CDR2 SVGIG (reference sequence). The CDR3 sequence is CAWSRGTEINSPLHF. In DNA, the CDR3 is TGTGCCTGGAGTAGAGGGACAGAGATTAATTCACCCCTCCACTTT.

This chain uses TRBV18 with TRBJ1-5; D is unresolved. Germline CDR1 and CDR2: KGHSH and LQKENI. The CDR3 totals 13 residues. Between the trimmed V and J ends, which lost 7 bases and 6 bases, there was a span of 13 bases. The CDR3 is CASCPDGRQPQHF. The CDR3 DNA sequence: TGTGCCAGCTGCCCTGACGGACGTCAGCCCCAGCATTTT.

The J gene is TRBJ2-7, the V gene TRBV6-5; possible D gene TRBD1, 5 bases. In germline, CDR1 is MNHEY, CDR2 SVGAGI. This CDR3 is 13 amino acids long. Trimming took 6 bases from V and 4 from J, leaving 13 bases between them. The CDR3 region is CASRSHQGYEQYF. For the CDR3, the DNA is TGTGCCAGCAGATCGCACCAGGGATACGAGCAGTACTTC.

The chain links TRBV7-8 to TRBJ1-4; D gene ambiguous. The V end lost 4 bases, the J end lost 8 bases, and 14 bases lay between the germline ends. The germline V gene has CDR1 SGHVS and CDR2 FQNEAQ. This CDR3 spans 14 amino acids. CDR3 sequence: CASSSTRSLEKLFF. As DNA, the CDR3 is TGTGCCAGCAGCTCGACGAGATCCTTAGAAAAACTGTTTTTT.

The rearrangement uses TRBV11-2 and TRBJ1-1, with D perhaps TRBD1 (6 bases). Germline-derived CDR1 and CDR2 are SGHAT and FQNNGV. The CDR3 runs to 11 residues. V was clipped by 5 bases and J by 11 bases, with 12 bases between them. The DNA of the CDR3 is TGTGCCAGCAGCCCCGGGACATTGGCTTTCTTT. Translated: CASSPGTLAFF.

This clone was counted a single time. DNA for the CDR3: TGTGCCAGCAGCTTGGGCGGGCGGCAGACCTATGGCTACACCTTC. Amino acid sequence: CASSLGGRQTYGYTF. The chain has TRBV5-4 and TRBJ1-2; D is undetermined. The CDR3 has 15 amino acids. The V end was cut by 0 bases, the J end by 4 bases, with 13 bases between. Germline V gene lookup returns CDR1 SGHNT and CDR2 YYREEE (reference sequence).

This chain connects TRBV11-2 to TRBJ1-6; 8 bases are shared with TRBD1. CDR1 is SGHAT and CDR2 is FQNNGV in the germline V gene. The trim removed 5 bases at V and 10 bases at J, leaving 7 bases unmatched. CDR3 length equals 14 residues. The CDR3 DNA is TGTGCCAGCAGCCAGGGACAGGTAGTATCACCCCTCCACTTT. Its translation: CASSQGQVVSPLHF.

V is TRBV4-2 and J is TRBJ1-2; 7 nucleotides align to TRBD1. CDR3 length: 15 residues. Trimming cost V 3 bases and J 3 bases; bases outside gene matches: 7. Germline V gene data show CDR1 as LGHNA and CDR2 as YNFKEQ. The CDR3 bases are TGTGCCAGCAGCCACAGGGACAGCGGGGACTATGGCTACACCTTC. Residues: CASSHRDSGDYGYTF.